This T cell receptor (beta chain) was profiled in a study of cytotoxic CD8 clonotypes in ibrutinib-treated CLL. Study-wide context: With a range of 6 to 36, the median treatment time before response samples were taken was around 12 months.

CDR1 and CDR2 from the germline V gene are MRHNA and SNTAGT. J lost 0 bases, V lost 6 bases, and 0 bases had no gene match. The CDR3 extends over 13 amino acids. General study results and limits: The clonality rise at ibrutinib response reflected private clonotype expansion.

The planned depth of sequencing spanned 1 in 200,000 to 1 in 1 million T cells. Sequencing used immunoSEQ multiplex PCR; TCRdb keeps in-frame clones, though not all of them. This sample carries some 93,000 clones, approximately 82% of them seen once, and the ten largest clones take approximately 30%. Turning to this clone: Antigen unknown.

TCR beta libraries used roughly 1.9 micrograms of DNA from cryopreserved PBMCs. The source material was PBMCs, sampled after 12 months of ibrutinib treatment. The rearrangement links TRBV6-4 to TRBJ1-1; TRBD1 matches at 8 bases. This TCR was sampled from a human donor with chronic lymphocytic leukemia. The CDR3 loop is CASRGQVNTEAFF. In DNA form, the CDR3 reads TGTGCCAGCAGGGGACAGGTGAACACTGAAGCTTTCTTT.